The clone carrying this T cell receptor (beta chain) is medium-sized by frequency. Its cognate antigen is unknown. The entry originates in a study of CXCR3-negative and CXCR3-positive naive CD8 T cells. Findings and limits, study-wide: Cryopreserved cells showed partially decreased CXCR3 expression, and most assays used fresh PBMCs.

UMI-tagged TRB cDNA libraries were built via 5' RACE. For each CDR3 protein, TCRdb gives one entry from its re-call of the 5' RACE reads, without DNA. Here the sample table reports thousands of distinct CDR3 sequences. At 300,000 cells each, triplicate sorts were carried out for each CD8+ T cell subset. There are 15 residues in the CDR3. The sample comprised naive CXCR3- CD8+ T cells from blood. Documented subset: CD45RO-CCR7+CD27+CD95- naive CD8+ T cells lacking CXCR3 (TNR3-). The chain uses TRBV12-3 or TRBV12-4 and TRBJ2-3; TCRdb returns TRBD2, unconfirmable since there is no DNA. The TCR sequence derives from a human donor in good health. Some clones in this sample may be carry-over from other donors' samples. The chain's CDR3 is CASSPPPTGTDTQYF.